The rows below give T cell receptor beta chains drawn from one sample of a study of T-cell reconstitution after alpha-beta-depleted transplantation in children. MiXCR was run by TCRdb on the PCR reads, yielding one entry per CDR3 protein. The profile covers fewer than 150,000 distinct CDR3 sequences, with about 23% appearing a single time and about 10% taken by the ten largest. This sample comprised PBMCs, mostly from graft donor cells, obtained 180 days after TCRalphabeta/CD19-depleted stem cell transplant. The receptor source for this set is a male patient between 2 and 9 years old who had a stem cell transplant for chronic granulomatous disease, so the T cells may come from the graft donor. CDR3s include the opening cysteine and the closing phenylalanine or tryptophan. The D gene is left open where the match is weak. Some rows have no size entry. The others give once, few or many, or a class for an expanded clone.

cdr3_aa: CASSLQPDFYNEQFF
cdr3_nt: TGCGCCAGCAGCTTGCAGCCGGACTTTTACAATGAGCAGTTCTTC
d_call: .
j_call: TRBJ2-1
clone_size: .
v_call: TRBV5-1

cdr3_aa: CASSRMASGRANTYEQYF
cdr3_nt: TGCGCCAGCAGTAGGATGGCTAGCGGGAGGGCAAACACCTACGAGCAGTACTTC
d_call: TRBD2
j_call: TRBJ2-7
clone_size: .
v_call: TRBV5-1

cdr3_aa: CSGSSMNTEAFF
cdr3_nt: TGCAGCGGGTCCAGTATGAACACTGAAGCTTTCTTT
d_call: .
j_call: TRBJ1-1
clone_size: many
v_call: TRBV29-1

cdr3_aa: CASSSAGQGDTQYF
cdr3_nt: TGCGCCAGCAGCTCGGCGGGACAGGGCGATACGCAGTATTTT
d_call: TRBD1
j_call: TRBJ2-3
clone_size: many
v_call: TRBV5-1

cdr3_aa: CASSLVGLADYNEQFF
cdr3_nt: TGCGCCAGCAGCTTGGTGGGACTAGCGGACTACAATGAGCAGTTCTTC
d_call: TRBD2
j_call: TRBJ2-1
clone_size: few
v_call: TRBV5-1

cdr3_aa: CSVQKGGNTEAFF
cdr3_nt: TGCAGCGTCCAGAAGGGGGGCAACACTGAAGCTTTCTTT
d_call: .
j_call: TRBJ1-1
clone_size: few
v_call: TRBV29-1

cdr3_aa: CSAHPAGGHSQDTQYF
cdr3_nt: TGCAGTGCCCACCCAGCGGGGGGCCACAGTCAAGATACGCAGTATTTT
d_call: TRBD2
j_call: TRBJ2-3
clone_size: many
v_call: TRBV20-1

cdr3_aa: CASSGLNTGELFF
cdr3_nt: TGTGCCAGCAGCGGTCTCAACACCGGGGAGCTGTTTTTT
d_call: .
j_call: TRBJ2-2
clone_size: .
v_call: TRBV9

cdr3_aa: CASSLLVTSTDTQYF
cdr3_nt: TGTGCCAGCAGCTTATTGGTGACTAGCACAGATACGCAGTATTTT
d_call: .
j_call: TRBJ2-3
clone_size: .
v_call: TRBV7-2

cdr3_aa: CASSLDYYTEAFF
cdr3_nt: TGTGCCAGCAGTTTAGATTATTACACTGAAGCTTTCTTT
d_call: .
j_call: TRBJ1-1
clone_size: few
v_call: TRBV12-3/TRBV12-4

cdr3_aa: CASSRTLTSGRIQETQYF
cdr3_nt: TGTGCCAGCAGCCGAACCTTGACTAGCGGGCGAATCCAAGAGACCCAGTACTTC
d_call: TRBD2
j_call: TRBJ2-5
clone_size: many
v_call: TRBV3-1

cdr3_aa: CASRGRDKAPRYSNQPQHF
cdr3_nt: TGTGCCAGCCGCGGTCGGGACAAGGCCCCCCGATATAGCAATCAGCCCCAGCATTTT
d_call: .
j_call: TRBJ1-5
clone_size: many
v_call: TRBV27

cdr3_aa: CASSKVIQGQAAEQYF
cdr3_nt: TGTGCCAGCAGCAAAGTGATACAGGGGCAAGCTGCGGAGCAGTACTTC
d_call: .
j_call: TRBJ2-7
clone_size: many
v_call: TRBV21-1

cdr3_aa: CRSSWGFCNEQFF
cdr3_nt: TGCAGGTCGTCATGGGGGTTCTGCAATGAGCAGTTCTTC
d_call: .
j_call: TRBJ2-1
clone_size: .
v_call: TRBV29-1

cdr3_aa: CASMAEVVTGELFF
cdr3_nt: TGTGCCAGCATGGCTGAAGTCGTCACCGGGGAGCTGTTTTTT
d_call: .
j_call: TRBJ2-2
clone_size: many
v_call: TRBV7-8

cdr3_aa: CSARELPGYEQYF
cdr3_nt: TGCAGTGCTAGAGAACTTCCAGGCTACGAGCAGTACTTC
d_call: .
j_call: TRBJ2-7
clone_size: .
v_call: TRBV20-1

cdr3_aa: CASSLPASGYEQYF
cdr3_nt: TGCGCCAGCAGCTTACCGGCCAGCGGGTACGAGCAGTACTTC
d_call: .
j_call: TRBJ2-7
clone_size: few
v_call: TRBV5-1

cdr3_aa: CASSQATSGGMYEQYF
cdr3_nt: TGCGCCAGCAGCCAGGCGACTAGCGGGGGGATGTACGAGCAGTACTTC
d_call: TRBD2
j_call: TRBJ2-7
clone_size: many
v_call: TRBV4-1

cdr3_aa: CASSLAGATNTGELFF
cdr3_nt: TGTGCCAGCAGCTTAGCAGGGGCGACGAACACCGGGGAGCTGTTTTTT
d_call: .
j_call: TRBJ2-2
clone_size: many
v_call: TRBV7-9

cdr3_aa: CASSLAWTSGRYEQYF
cdr3_nt: TGCGCCAGCAGCTTGGCATGGACTAGCGGGAGGTACGAGCAGTACTTC
d_call: TRBD2
j_call: TRBJ2-7
clone_size: many
v_call: TRBV5-1

cdr3_aa: CASSLANIYEQYF
cdr3_nt: TGTGCCAGCAGTTTAGCGAACATCTACGAGCAGTACTTC
d_call: .
j_call: TRBJ2-7
clone_size: .
v_call: TRBV12-3/TRBV12-4

cdr3_aa: CSARDWLANYNEQFF
cdr3_nt: TGCAGTGCTAGAGATTGGCTAGCGAACTACAATGAGCAGTTCTTC
d_call: .
j_call: TRBJ2-1
clone_size: many
v_call: TRBV20-1

cdr3_aa: CASSPLQGAANEQYF
cdr3_nt: TGTGCCAGCTCACCCTTACAGGGGGCAGCTAACGAGCAGTACTTC
d_call: TRBD1
j_call: TRBJ2-7
clone_size: .
v_call: TRBV18

cdr3_aa: CASSLGLLTTYEQYF
cdr3_nt: TGCGCCAGCAGCCTTGGACTACTAACTACCTACGAGCAGTACTTC
d_call: .
j_call: TRBJ2-7
clone_size: few
v_call: TRBV5-1

cdr3_aa: CASGLRPYNEQFF
cdr3_nt: TGTGCCAGCGGCCTAAGACCATACAATGAGCAGTTCTTC
d_call: .
j_call: TRBJ2-1
clone_size: many
v_call: TRBV27

cdr3_aa: CASSLRAGQGNEQFF
cdr3_nt: TGCGCCAGCAGCTTGCGCGCCGGACAGGGCAATGAGCAGTTCTTC
d_call: TRBD1
j_call: TRBJ2-1
clone_size: many
v_call: TRBV5-1